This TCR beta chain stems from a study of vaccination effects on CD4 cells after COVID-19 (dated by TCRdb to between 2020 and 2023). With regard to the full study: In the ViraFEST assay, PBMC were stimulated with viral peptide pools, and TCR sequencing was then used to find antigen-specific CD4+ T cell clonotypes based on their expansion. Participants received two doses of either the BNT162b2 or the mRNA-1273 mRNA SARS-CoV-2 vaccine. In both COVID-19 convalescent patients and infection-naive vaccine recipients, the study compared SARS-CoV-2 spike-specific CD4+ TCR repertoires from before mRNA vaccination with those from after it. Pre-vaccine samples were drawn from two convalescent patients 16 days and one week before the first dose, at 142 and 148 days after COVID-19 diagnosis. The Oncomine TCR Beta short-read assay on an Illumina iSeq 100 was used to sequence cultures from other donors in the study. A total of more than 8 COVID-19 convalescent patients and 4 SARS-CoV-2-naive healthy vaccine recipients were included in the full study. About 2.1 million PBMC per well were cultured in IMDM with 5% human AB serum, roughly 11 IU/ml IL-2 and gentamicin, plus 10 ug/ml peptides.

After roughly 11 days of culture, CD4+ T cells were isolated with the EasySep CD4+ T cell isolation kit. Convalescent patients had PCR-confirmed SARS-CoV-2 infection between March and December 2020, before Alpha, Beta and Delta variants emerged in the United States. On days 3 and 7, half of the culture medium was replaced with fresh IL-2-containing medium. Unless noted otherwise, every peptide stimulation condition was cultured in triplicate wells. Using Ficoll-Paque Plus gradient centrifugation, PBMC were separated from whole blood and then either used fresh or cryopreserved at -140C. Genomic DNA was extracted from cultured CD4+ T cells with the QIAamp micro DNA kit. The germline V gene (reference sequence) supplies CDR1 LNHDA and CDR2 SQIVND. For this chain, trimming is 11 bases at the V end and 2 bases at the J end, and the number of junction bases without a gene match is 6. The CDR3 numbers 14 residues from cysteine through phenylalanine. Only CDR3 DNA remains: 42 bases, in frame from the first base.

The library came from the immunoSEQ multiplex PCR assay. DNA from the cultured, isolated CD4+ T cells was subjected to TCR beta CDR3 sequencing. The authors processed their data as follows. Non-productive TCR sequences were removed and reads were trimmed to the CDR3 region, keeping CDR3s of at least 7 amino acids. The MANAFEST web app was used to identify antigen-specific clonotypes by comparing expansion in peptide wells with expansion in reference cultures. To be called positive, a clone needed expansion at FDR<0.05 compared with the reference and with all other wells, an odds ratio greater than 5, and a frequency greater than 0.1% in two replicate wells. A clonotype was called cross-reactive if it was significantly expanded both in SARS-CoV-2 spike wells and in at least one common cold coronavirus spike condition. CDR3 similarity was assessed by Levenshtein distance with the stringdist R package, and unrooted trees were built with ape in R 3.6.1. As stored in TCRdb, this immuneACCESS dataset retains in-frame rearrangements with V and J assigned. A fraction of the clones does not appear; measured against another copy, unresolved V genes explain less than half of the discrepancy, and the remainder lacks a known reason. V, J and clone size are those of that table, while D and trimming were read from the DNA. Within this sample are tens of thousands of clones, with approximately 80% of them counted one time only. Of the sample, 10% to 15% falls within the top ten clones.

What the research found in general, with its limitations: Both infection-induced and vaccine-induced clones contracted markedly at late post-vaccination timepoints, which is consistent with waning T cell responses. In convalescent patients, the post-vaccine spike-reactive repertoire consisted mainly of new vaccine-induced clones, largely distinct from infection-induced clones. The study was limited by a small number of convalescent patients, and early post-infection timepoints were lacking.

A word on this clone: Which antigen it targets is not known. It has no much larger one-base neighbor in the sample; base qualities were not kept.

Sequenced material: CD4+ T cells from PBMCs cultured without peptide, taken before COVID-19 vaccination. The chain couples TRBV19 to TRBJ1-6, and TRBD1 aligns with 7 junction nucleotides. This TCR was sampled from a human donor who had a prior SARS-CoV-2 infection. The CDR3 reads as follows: CAGYRGPYNSPLHF. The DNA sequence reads TGTGCCGGATACAGGGGACCCTATAATTCACCCCTCCACTTT.